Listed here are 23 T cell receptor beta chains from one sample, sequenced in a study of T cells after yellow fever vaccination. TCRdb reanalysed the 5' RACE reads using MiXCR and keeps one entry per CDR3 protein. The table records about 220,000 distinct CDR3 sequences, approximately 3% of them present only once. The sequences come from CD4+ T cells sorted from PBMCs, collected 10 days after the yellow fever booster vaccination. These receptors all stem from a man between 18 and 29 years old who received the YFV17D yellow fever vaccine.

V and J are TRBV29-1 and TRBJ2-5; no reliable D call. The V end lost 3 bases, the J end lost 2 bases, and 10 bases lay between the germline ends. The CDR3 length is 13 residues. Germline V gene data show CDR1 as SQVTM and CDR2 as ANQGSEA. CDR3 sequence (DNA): TGCAGCGTTGACAGAACCTATCAAGAGACCCAGTACTTC. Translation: CSVDRTYQETQYF.

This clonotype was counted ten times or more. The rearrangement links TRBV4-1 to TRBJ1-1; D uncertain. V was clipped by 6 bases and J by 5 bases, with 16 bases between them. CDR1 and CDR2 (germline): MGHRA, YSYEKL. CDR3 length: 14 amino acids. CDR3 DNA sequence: TGCGCCAGCAGAGGGCCCCTCCGTGGAACTGAAGCTTTCTTT. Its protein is CASRGPLRGTEAFF.

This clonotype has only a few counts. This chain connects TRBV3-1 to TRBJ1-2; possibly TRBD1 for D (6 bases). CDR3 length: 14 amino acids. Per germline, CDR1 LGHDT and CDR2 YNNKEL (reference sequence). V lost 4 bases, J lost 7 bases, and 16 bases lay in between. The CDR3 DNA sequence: TGTGCCAGCAGCCTCCGGAGGGGGGTCGGTGGCTACACCTTC. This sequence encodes CASSLRRGVGGYTF.

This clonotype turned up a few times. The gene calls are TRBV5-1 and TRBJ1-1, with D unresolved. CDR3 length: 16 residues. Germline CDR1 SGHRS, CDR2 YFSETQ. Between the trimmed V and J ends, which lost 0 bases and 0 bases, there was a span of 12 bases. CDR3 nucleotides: TGCGCCAGCAGCTTGGGGGTGGGTGGATTGAACACTGAAGCTTTCTTT. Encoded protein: CASSLGVGGLNTEAFF.

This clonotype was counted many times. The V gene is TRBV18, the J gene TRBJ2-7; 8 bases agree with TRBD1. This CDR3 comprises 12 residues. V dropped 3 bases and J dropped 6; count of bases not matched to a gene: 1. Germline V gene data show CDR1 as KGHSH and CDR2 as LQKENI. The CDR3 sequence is CASSPDRGEQYV. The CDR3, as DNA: TGTGCCAGCTCACCCGACAGGGGCGAGCAGTACGTC.

Here the CDR3 DNA reads TGTGCCAGCAGCCTCCGACTAGTTGGTGCCCACGAGCAGTACTTC. Amino acid sequence: CASSLRLVGAHEQYF. The rearrangement uses TRBV7-2 and TRBJ2-7, with D possibly being TRBD2 (6 bases). The germline V gene encodes CDR1 SGHTA and CDR2 FQGNSA. V lost 5 bases and J 5 bases, leaving 19 bases between the germline ends. The CDR3 has 15 amino acids.

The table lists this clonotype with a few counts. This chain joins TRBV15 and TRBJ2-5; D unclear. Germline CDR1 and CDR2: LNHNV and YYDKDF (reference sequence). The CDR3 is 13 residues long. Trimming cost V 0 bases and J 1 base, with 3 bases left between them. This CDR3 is CATSREIQETQYF. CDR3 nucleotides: TGTGCCACCAGCAGAGAAATCCAAGAGACCCAGTACTTC.

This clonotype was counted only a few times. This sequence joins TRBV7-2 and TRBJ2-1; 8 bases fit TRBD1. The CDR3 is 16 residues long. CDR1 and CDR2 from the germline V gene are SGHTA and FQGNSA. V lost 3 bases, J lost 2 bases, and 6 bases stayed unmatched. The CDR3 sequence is CASSFQGQGAYNEQFF. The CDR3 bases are TGTGCCAGCAGCTTTCAAGGACAGGGTGCCTACAATGAGCAGTTCTTC.

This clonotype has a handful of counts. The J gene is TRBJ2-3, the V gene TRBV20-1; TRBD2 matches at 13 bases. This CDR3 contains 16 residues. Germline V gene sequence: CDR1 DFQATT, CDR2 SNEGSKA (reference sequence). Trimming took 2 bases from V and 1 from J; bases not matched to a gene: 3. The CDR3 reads CSARRLAGGRTDTQYF. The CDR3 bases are TGCAGTGCTAGACGACTAGCGGGGGGACGCACAGATACGCAGTATTTT.

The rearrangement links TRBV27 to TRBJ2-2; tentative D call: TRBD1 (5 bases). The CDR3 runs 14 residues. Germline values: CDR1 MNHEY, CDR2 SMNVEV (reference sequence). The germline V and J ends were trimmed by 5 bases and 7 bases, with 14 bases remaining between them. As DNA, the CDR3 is TGTGCCAGCAGTAAGGCAGGGTATAACGGGGAGCTGTTTTTT. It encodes CASSKAGYNGELFF.

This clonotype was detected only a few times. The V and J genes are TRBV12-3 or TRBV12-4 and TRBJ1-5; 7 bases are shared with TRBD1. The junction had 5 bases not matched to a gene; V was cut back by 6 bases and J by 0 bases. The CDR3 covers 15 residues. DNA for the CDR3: TGTGCCAGCAGCCTGGACAGGCCTAGCAATCAGCCCCAGCATTTT. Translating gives CASSLDRPSNQPQHF.

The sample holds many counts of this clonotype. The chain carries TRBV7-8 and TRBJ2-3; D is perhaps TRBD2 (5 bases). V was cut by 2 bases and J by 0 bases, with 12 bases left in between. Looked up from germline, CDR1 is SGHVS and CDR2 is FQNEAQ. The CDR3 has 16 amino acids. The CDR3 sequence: CASSLNAGTSTDTQYF. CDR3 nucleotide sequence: TGTGCCAGCAGCTTAAACGCGGGCACGAGCACAGATACGCAGTATTTT.

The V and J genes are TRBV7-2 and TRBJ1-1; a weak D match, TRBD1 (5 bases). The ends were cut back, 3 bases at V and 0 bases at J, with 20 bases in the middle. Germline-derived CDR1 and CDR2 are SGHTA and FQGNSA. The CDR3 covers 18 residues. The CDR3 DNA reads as TGTGCCAGCAGCTTTATCGGCGGGGGTCCGGGTATGAACACTGAAGCTTTCTTT. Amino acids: CASSFIGGGPGMNTEAFF.

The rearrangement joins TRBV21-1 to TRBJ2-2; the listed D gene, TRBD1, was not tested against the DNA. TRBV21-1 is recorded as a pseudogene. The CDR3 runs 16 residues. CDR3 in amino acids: CASSASGTGASGELFF. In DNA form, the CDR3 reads TGTGCCAGCAGCGCATCCGGGACAGGGGCATCCGGGGAGCTGTTTTTT.

The chain's CDR3 is CASSYPNRAGGDRRSGANVLTF. CDR3 in DNA: TGTGCCAGCAGTTACCCTAACCGGGCGGGGGGGGACCGTCGCTCTGGGGCCAACGTCCTGACTTTC. The V and J genes are TRBV6-6 and TRBJ2-6; 9 bases fit TRBD2. The CDR3 is 22 residues long. With V trimmed by 2 bases and J by 0 bases, 17 bases remained unmatched. Germline lookup yields CDR1 MNHNY and CDR2 SVGAGI (reference sequence).

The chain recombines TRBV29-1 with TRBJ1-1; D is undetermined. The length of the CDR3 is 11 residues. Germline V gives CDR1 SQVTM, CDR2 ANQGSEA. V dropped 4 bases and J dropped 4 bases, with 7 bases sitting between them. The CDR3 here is CSVAGSTEAFF. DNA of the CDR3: TGCAGCGTTGCCGGGAGCACTGAAGCTTTCTTT.

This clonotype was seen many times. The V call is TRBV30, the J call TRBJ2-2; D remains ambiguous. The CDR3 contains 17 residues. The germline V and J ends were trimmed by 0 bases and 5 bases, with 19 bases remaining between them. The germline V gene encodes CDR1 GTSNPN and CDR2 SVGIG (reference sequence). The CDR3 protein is CAWSVGRTMGSTGELFF. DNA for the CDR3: TGTGCCTGGAGTGTCGGGCGGACCATGGGATCGACCGGGGAGCTGTTTTTT.

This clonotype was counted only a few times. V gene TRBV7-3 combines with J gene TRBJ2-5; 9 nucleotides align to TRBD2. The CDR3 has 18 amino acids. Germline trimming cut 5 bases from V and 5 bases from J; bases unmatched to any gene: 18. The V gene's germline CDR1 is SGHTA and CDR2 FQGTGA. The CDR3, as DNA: TGTGCCAGCAGCCCGGCGGGAAGCGGGGGGCCAGGTCGGGAGACCCAGTACTTC. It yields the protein CASSPAGSGGPGRETQYF.

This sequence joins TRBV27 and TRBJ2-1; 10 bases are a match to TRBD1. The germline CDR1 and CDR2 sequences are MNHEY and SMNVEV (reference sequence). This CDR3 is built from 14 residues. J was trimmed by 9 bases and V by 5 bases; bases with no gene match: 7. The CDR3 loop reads CASSARRQGAEQFF. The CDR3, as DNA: TGTGCCAGCAGTGCTCGGCGACAGGGGGCTGAGCAGTTCTTC.

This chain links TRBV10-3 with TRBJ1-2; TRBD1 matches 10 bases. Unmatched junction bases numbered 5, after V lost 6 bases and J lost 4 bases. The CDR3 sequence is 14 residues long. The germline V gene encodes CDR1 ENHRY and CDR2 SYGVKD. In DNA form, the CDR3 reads TGTGCCATCAGGACAGGGGGCCTCGGCTATGGCTACACCTTC. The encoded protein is CAIRTGGLGYGYTF.

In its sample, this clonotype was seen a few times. For the CDR3, the DNA is TGTGCCAGCAGCCCAACGGCATACGAGCAGTACTTC. Protein product: CASSPTAYEQYF. The chain employs TRBV7-9 and TRBJ2-7; D call uncertain. Germline-derived CDR1 and CDR2 are SEHNR and FQNEAQ (reference sequence). V lost 5 bases, J lost 4 bases, and 9 bases lay in between. The CDR3 length is 12 residues.

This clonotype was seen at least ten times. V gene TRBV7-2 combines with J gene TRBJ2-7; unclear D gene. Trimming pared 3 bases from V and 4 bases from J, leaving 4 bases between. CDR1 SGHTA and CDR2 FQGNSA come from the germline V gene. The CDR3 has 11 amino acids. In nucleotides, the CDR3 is TGTGCCAGCAGCTTCCTTTACGAGCAGTACTTC. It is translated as CASSFLYEQYF.

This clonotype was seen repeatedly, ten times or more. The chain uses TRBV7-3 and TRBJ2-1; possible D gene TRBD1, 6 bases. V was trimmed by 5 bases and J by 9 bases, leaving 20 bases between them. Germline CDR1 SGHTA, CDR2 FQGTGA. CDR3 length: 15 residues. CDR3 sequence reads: CASSGTGSQGSEQFF. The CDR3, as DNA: TGTGCCAGCAGCGGTACAGGGAGCCAAGGGTCTGAGCAGTTCTTC.